Sequencing of this TCR beta chain was carried out in a study of CD8 T cells in ankylosing spondylitis. TCRdb called the 5' RACE reads again in MiXCR, with one record for every CDR3 protein. This sample yields approximately 300,000 distinct CDR3 sequences, of which approximately 8.2% are seen a single time; approximately 14% belongs to the top ten. There are many counts of this clonotype. Its antigen is not identified. Study-level points and caveats: Blood of patients with ankylosing spondylitis appeared to be characterized by a TCR beta motif of several highly homologous variants.

J gave up 3 bases and V 5 bases, and 12 bases lay outside the gene matches. Germline V gives CDR1 LGHNA, CDR2 YNFKEQ. This CDR3 is built from 17 residues. Material: blood, either unsorted or a sorted T cell fraction (not recorded which). The rearrangement uses TRBV4-2 and TRBJ1-2; 10 nucleotides align to TRBD1. The sequence was collected from a male donor with ankylosing spondylitis. CDR3 sequence: CASSFWTGGPDHYGYTF. DNA of the CDR3: TGTGCCAGCAGCTTTTGGACAGGGGGGCCAGACCACTATGGCTACACCTTC.